What follows is one T cell receptor (beta chain) and its context. Its antigen remains unidentified. The PCR made use of 60 Vbeta and 13 Jbeta primers. Using immunoSEQ multiplex PCR, the repertoire was profiled, and TCRdb retains in-frame clones only, with some absent. Of more than 100,000 clones in the sample, over 60% were seen once. The CDR3 contains 14 residues. CDR1 MDHEN and CDR2 SYDVKM come from the germline V gene. The V end lost 2 bases, the J end lost 5 bases, and 12 bases lay between the germline ends. This sample is part of a study of cytomegalovirus exposure and HLA in healthy donors. Study-level results: Among TCR beta chains of equal frequency, HLA-associated ones were more clonally expanded in a later analysis. In an earlier analysis, productive rearrangement rates for most beta V segments clustered near 87% or 30%. Rare TCR sequences dominated, though some public TCRs recurred in many donors.

Material for sequencing was PBMCs. The chain recombines TRBV28 with TRBJ2-5, with D possibly being TRBD1 (5 bases). The receptor was derived from a woman in her 40s in good health and CMV-seropositive. In DNA, the CDR3 is TGTGCCAGCAGTTTAGGGCAGGGAAGGGAGACCCAGTACTTC. This sequence encodes CASSLGQGRETQYF.